This TCR beta chain was captured by sequencing in a study of blood T cells in healthy people across ages. Through a sample-barcoded 5' primer and a J-beta primer mix, a second PCR was run for roughly 6 to 11 cycles. In TCRdb, the 5' RACE reads were re-called with MiXCR into one record per CDR3 protein. The table includes 540,000 or so distinct CDR3 sequences, 24% detected once. Per germline, CDR1 LGHNA and CDR2 YSLEER. V was trimmed by 0 bases and J by 2 bases, leaving 20 bases between them. CDR3 length equals 19 residues. Separately, the same data were catalogued under a study of T cells of mothers and their children. That source notes: Per child, around 2.7 million TCR beta CDR3 reads were obtained, against over 8.5 million per mother. Thymic selection shapes TCR recombination output similarly in related and unrelated pairs.

Sequencing was performed on blood. The receptor comes from a boy aged 5-17 years in good health. The chain uses TRBV4-3 and TRBJ2-4, with a possible D match to TRBD1 (7 bases). The CDR3 region has the DNA TGCGCCAGCAGCCAAGAACAGGGGAAGGGGGGTAGGTCCAAAAACATTCAGTACTTC. Translating it yields CASSQEQGKGGRSKNIQYF.